This T cell receptor (beta chain) is drawn from a study of T cells in Graves' hyperthyroidism and ophthalmopathy. Each diagnosis drew on symptoms, thyroxine, TRAb, thyroid ultrasound and orbital computed tomography findings. RNA transcripts gave rise to amplified TCR beta CDR3 regions. An initial round of RT-PCR targeting the TCR CDR3 relied on the HTBI primer set. TCRdb re-derived calls from the multiplex PCR reads in MiXCR, one entry per CDR3 protein. This sample has approximately 710,000 distinct CDR3 sequences, with around a sixth found just once. The CDR3 runs to 15 residues. The germline V gene has CDR1 SGHTA and CDR2 FQGNSA. V lost 1 base to trimming and J lost 3 bases, with 10 bases between them.

The source material was blood. The clonotype originates from a man aged 45 to 65 with Graves' hyperthyroidism. The chain recombines TRBV7-2 with TRBJ1-5; D call uncertain. In nucleotides, the CDR3 is TGTGCCAGCAGCTTAGGACTTGGATACAATCAGCCCCAGCATTTT. It encodes CASSLGLGYNQPQHF.